This TCR beta chain was recorded in a study of shared clonotypes between healthy human individuals. Adult Caucasians living in Nashville, Tennessee made up all of the donors. Profiled with immunoSEQ multiplex PCR; TCRdb holds only in-frame clones, not every one. The sample lists 950,000 to 1,100,000 clones; around 74% were seen once. The receptor comes from a man aged 18-30 years in good health. The source material was memory CD4+ T cells sorted from blood. Noted subset: CD45RA-negative fraction.

This chain's CDR3 is CASSPLRGGGQFF. The CDR3 DNA reads as TGTGCCAGCAGCCCACTTCGGGGAGGCGGGCAGTTCTTC. This rearrangement joins TRBV11-2 to TRBJ2-1; tentative D call: TRBD2 (6 bases). The CDR3 loop spans 13 amino acids. The germline CDR1 and CDR2 sequences are SGHAT and FQNNGV. The ends were cut back, 5 bases at V and 12 bases at J, with 17 bases in the middle.